These 24 T cell receptor beta chains were all obtained from the same sample, sequenced in a study of cytomegalovirus exposure and HLA in healthy donors. The PCR had 60 Vbeta and 13 Jbeta primers. The assay was immunoSEQ multiplex PCR, and TCRdb's table has in-frame clones only and misses some. The sample holds about 82,000 clones; approximately 68% are singletons and the top ten take 20% to 25%. Sequenced sample: PBMCs. Receptor source: a woman aged 45-59 years in good health and CMV-seropositive.

This clone was detected a few times. The rearrangement uses TRBV28 and TRBJ1-3; D gene ambiguous. Trimming took 4 bases from V and 1 from J, leaving 14 bases between them. The V gene's germline CDR1 is MDHEN and CDR2 SYDVKM. This CDR3 has 16 residues. The CDR3: CASSSLEARSGNTIYF. The DNA of the CDR3 is TGTGCCAGCAGTTCCCTGGAGGCCAGGTCTGGAAACACCATATATTTT.

The rearrangement joins TRBV7-7 to TRBJ2-2; 12 bases line up with TRBD2. From germline, CDR1 is SSHAT and CDR2 FNYEAQ (reference sequence). V lost 5 bases, J lost 4 bases, and 11 bases stayed unmatched. The length of the CDR3 is 18 residues. The CDR3 region has the DNA TGTGCCAGCAGCCCCCGACTAGCGGGGGAACCCCTCACCGGGGAGCTGTTTTTT. This sequence encodes CASSPRLAGEPLTGELFF. Filled out from reference TRBV7-7 and TRBJ2-2, the complete variable domain reads GAGVSQSPRYKVTKRGQDVTLRCDPISSHATLYWYQQALGQGPEFLTYFNYEAQPDKSGLPSDRFSAERPEGSISTLTIQRTEQRDSAMYRCASSPRLAGEPLTGELFFGEGSRLTVL.

The rearrangement links TRBV28 to TRBJ1-1; no clear D gene. The V end lost 6 bases, the J end lost 9 bases, and 11 bases lay between the germline ends. Germline lookup yields CDR1 MDHEN and CDR2 SYDVKM. This CDR3 contains 11 residues. Written as DNA, the CDR3 is TGTGCCAGCAGCCTCCGGGAGCAAGCTTTCTTT. The encoded protein is CASSLREQAFF. The full variable domain, in which reference TRBV28 and TRBJ1-1 provide the parts outside the CDR3, is DVKVTQSSRYLVKRTGEKVFLECVQDMDHENMFWYRQDPGLGLRLIYFSYDVKMKEKGDIPEGYSVSREKKERFSLILESASTNQTSMYLCASSLREQAFFGQGTRLTVV.

In this sample, this clone turned up a few times. The rearrangement uses TRBV6-1 and TRBJ1-3, with D maybe TRBD1 (6 bases). Germline CDR1 and CDR2: MNHNS and SASEGT. This CDR3 spans 14 amino acids. V shed 11 bases and J shed 3 bases, with 17 bases lying between them. In DNA form, the CDR3 reads TGTGCCGGGACGGGGGGGGCAGTTGGAAACACCATATATTTT. This gives the protein CAGTGGAVGNTIYF.

CDR3: CASSRAGYEQFF. The CDR3 bases are TGTGCCAGCTCACGGGCGGGGTATGAGCAGTTCTTC. V and J are TRBV18 and TRBJ2-1, with a tentative D call TRBD2 (6 bases). The CDR3 has 12 residues. The germline V gene encodes CDR1 KGHSH and CDR2 LQKENI. V gave up 4 bases and J gave up 8 bases, with 9 bases separating them.

The chain recombines TRBV2 with TRBJ1-1; 9 bases agree with TRBD1. The length of the CDR3 is 13 residues. Germline V gene sequence: CDR1 SNHLY, CDR2 FYNNEI. The trim removed 6 bases at V and 2 bases at J, leaving 1 base unmatched. As DNA, the CDR3 is TGTGCCAGCAGGGGACAGGGAAACACTGAAGCTTTCTTT. Protein: CASRGQGNTEAFF.

Here the CDR3 DNA reads TGTGCCAGTAGCTACGCTTTATCCTACGAGCAGTACTTC. Residues: CASSYALSYEQYF. The rearrangement links TRBV19 to TRBJ2-7; no clear D gene. Germline V lookup: CDR1 LNHDA, CDR2 SQIVND (reference sequence). Trimming shortened V by 6 bases and J by 1 base, and 10 bases separated the two germline ends. The CDR3 is 13 amino acids.

This clone was counted only a few times. The V gene is TRBV5-1, the J gene TRBJ2-3; 8 bases are a match to TRBD2. The CDR3 sequence is 15 residues long. CDR1 SGHRS and CDR2 YFSETQ come from the germline V gene. The V and J ends lost 5 bases and 2 bases, in that order; junction bases with no gene match: 7. CDR3 nucleotides: TGCGCCAGCAGGAGCGGGACTAGTCTCACAGATACGCAGTATTTT. Protein sequence: CASRSGTSLTDTQYF.

This clone appeared once. The V and J genes are TRBV9 and TRBJ2-7; 10 bases align to TRBD1. The V and J ends lost 3 bases and 6 bases, in that order; junction bases with no gene match: 6. The germline V gene encodes CDR1 SGDLS and CDR2 YYNGEE. This CDR3 spans 14 amino acids. The CDR3 here is CASSADRGLSEQYF. CDR3 coding DNA: TGTGCCAGCAGCGCGGACAGGGGGTTAAGCGAGCAGTACTTC.

The V call is TRBV9, the J call TRBJ2-3; 7 bases fit TRBD2. J gave up 0 bases and V 3 bases, and 4 bases lay outside the gene matches. CDR1 and CDR2 from the germline V gene are SGDLS and YYNGEE. The CDR3 consists of 15 residues. The CDR3 protein is CASSAWGGSTDTQYF. The CDR3 DNA sequence: TGTGCCAGCAGCGCTTGGGGGGGGAGCACAGATACGCAGTATTTT.

The V gene is TRBV28, the J gene TRBJ2-7, with 10 bases fitting TRBD1. The CDR3 sequence is 15 residues long. Germline V gives CDR1 MDHEN, CDR2 SYDVKM. After removal of 5 bases from V and 2 bases from J, the junction contained 6 bases not matched to a gene. The CDR3 loop reads CASSVRQGAPYEQYF. CDR3 sequence (DNA): TGTGCCAGCAGTGTCCGACAGGGGGCCCCCTACGAGCAGTACTTC.

This clone was detected only a few times. The gene calls are TRBV2 and TRBJ2-1, with D unresolved. The length of the CDR3 is 11 residues. Trimming took off 4 bases at V and 9 bases at J, with 7 bases between the two ends. In germline, CDR1 is SNHLY, CDR2 FYNNEI. DNA of the CDR3: TGTGCCAGCAGTGCCATTTTTGAGCAGTTCTTC. It yields the protein CASSAIFEQFF.

The gene calls are TRBV6-5 and TRBJ2-1, with TRBD2 identical over 8 bases. The J segment lost 8 bases and the V segment lost 2 bases, leaving 11 bases of the junction unmatched. The CDR3 contains 16 residues. Germline V gives CDR1 MNHEY, CDR2 SVGAGI. Written as DNA, the CDR3 is TGTGCCAGCAGTTACCTTAGGGGTAGCGGGGTGGATGAGCAGTTCTTC. Translated: CASSYLRGSGVDEQFF.

The chain combines TRBV19 with TRBJ1-6; D is unresolved. Trimming cost V 3 bases and J 7 bases, with 7 bases left between them. The CDR3 is 13 amino acids. CDR1 LNHDA and CDR2 SQIVND come from the germline V gene (reference sequence). The CDR3 DNA sequence: TGTGCCAGTAGTATTACGGAGAATTCACCCCTCCACTTT. Translating it yields CASSITENSPLHF.

This rearrangement joins TRBV25-1 to TRBJ2-2; D is unresolved. V was trimmed by 4 bases and J by 1 base, leaving 4 bases between them. The CDR3 covers 13 residues. CDR1 MGHDK and CDR2 SYGVNS come from the germline V gene. CDR3 nucleotides: TGTGCCAGCAGTGGCAGGAACACCGGGGAGCTGTTTTTT. Amino acids: CASSGRNTGELFF.

This clone has just a few counts. DNA for the CDR3: TGTGCCAGCAGCTTAGCTGGGCTCACCGGGGAGCTGTTTTTT. This sequence encodes CASSLAGLTGELFF. J is TRBJ2-2 and V is TRBV7-9; D remains ambiguous. Trimming shortened V by 0 bases and J by 4 bases, and 6 bases separated the two germline ends. The CDR3 is 14 residues long. Germline loops: CDR1 SEHNR, CDR2 FQNEAQ (reference sequence).

The chain has TRBV29-1 and TRBJ2-1, with TRBD2 matching over 14 bases. CDR3 length: 15 residues. Germline V gives CDR1 SQVTM, CDR2 ANQGSEA. Unmatched junction bases numbered 3, after V lost 1 base and J lost 7 bases. CDR3: CSVEGTSGGTNEQFF. For the CDR3, the DNA is TGCAGCGTTGAAGGGACTAGCGGGGGGACTAATGAGCAGTTCTTC.

This clone was seen a few times. The J gene is TRBJ2-5, the V gene TRBV25-1; perhaps TRBD1 as D (8 bases). The length of the CDR3 is 17 residues. V lost 0 bases and J 5 bases, leaving 19 bases between the germline ends. Germline CDR1 reads MGHDK; CDR2 reads SYGVNS. The CDR3 DNA follows: TGTGCCAGCAGTGAATATTTGAGGACAGGGAGGGAGGAGACCCAGTACTTC. It codes for CASSEYLRTGREETQYF.

The chain links TRBV6-6 to TRBJ2-7, with 8 bases that match TRBD2. The V segment lost 7 bases and the J segment 5 bases; nucleotides outside the gene matches: 7. The CDR3 runs 13 residues. Germline lookup yields CDR1 MNHNY and CDR2 SVGAGI (reference sequence). As DNA, the CDR3 is TGTGCCAGCACCGGGGGGGGGCTTAACGAGCAGTACTTC. This sequence encodes CASTGGGLNEQYF.

The rearrangement links TRBV6-5 to TRBJ1-2, with D maybe TRBD1 (5 bases). Looked up from germline, CDR1 is MNHEY and CDR2 is SVGAGI. Trimming removed 0 bases from V and 4 bases from J, with 12 bases in between. CDR3 size: 15 residues. As DNA, the CDR3 is TGTGCCAGCAGTTACTCGGATCTCACAGGCTATGGCTACACCTTC. Translation: CASSYSDLTGYGYTF.

This rearrangement joins TRBV6-5 to TRBJ2-5; 9 nucleotides line up with TRBD1. The end of the DNA fits TRBJ2-7 better, so the J call may be wrong. Germline CDR1 reads MNHEY; CDR2 reads SVGAGI. This CDR3 has 16 residues. The DNA of the CDR3 is TGTGCCAGCAGTTACTCGGGGACAGGGTGGAACTACGAGCAGTACTTC. Residues: CASSYSGTGWNYEQYF.

The chain recombines TRBV5-1 with TRBJ2-2; 8 bases line up with TRBD2. CDR3 size: 19 residues. Germline values: CDR1 SGHRS, CDR2 YFSETQ. V lost 3 bases to trimming and J lost 5 bases; unmatched junction nucleotides: 18. CDR3 loop: CASSSEAASGTRTTGELFF. DNA of the CDR3: TGCGCCAGCAGCTCCGAGGCTGCTTCAGGGACTAGGACGACCGGGGAGCTGTTTTTT. Drawing the rest from reference TRBV5-1 and TRBJ2-2, the complete variable domain is KAGVTQTPRYLIKTRGQQVTLSCSPISGHRSVSWYQQTPGQGLQFLFEYFSETQRNKGNFPGRFSGRQFSNSRSEMNVSTLELGDSALYLCASSSEAASGTRTTGELFFGEGSRLTVL.

The chain joins TRBV9 to TRBJ2-3; the D is unclear. V was clipped by 3 bases and J by 0 bases, with 2 bases between them. The CDR3 spans 12 residues. Germline assignment: CDR1 SGDLS and CDR2 YYNGEE. The CDR3, as DNA: TGTGCCAGCAGCGCTAGCACAGATACGCAGTATTTT. The encoded protein is CASSASTDTQYF.

The chain couples TRBV18 to TRBJ1-1; D ambiguous. Germline V gives CDR1 KGHSH, CDR2 LQKENI. V was trimmed by 2 bases and J by 1 base, leaving 8 bases between them. The CDR3 is made up of 14 amino acids. CDR3 bases: TGTGCCAGCTCACCAGCCGGGAGGAACACTGAAGCTTTCTTT. Translation: CASSPAGRNTEAFF. The full variable domain, completed using reference TRBV18 and TRBJ1-1, is NAGVMQNPRHLVRRRGQEARLRCSPMKGHSHVYWYRQLPEEGLKFMVYLQKENIIDESGMPKERFSAEFPKEGPSILRIQQVVRGDSAAYFCASSPAGRNTEAFFGQGTRLTVV.